A single TCR beta chain is shown here with its context. What it binds is unknown. The source of the sample is a study of cytomegalovirus exposure and HLA in healthy donors. Across the study: Among 398 genotyped donors, 80% to 90% fell in the Caucasian-associated ancestry cluster.

Germline CDR1 reads SNHLY; CDR2 reads FYNNEI. The CDR3 is 13 amino acids. V lost 7 bases and J lost 3; bases outside the gene matches: 2. It was with 60 Vbeta and 13 Jbeta primers that the PCR ran. Methods used by the authors: In a later analysis, some 80 million unique TCR beta chains included roughly 11 million shared by two or more donors. Assay: immunoSEQ multiplex PCR; the TCRdb copy retains only in-frame clones and omits some. The D gene and trimming were derived from the DNA, and the V and J assignments and clone size from that table. The sample has 170,000 or so clones; 78% are singletons. Overall study findings and caveats: TCR beta V- and J-gene trimming, according to a later analysis, was linked to a missense DCLRE1C variant.

Material: PBMCs. The chain recombines TRBV2 with TRBJ1-4, with 7 bases aligning to TRBD1. The TCR was taken from a woman aged 45 to 65 in good health and CMV-seropositive. The CDR3, as DNA: TGTGCCAGCAAAGGGGGCTCTAATGAAAAACTGTTTTTT. Translating it yields CASKGGSNEKLFF.